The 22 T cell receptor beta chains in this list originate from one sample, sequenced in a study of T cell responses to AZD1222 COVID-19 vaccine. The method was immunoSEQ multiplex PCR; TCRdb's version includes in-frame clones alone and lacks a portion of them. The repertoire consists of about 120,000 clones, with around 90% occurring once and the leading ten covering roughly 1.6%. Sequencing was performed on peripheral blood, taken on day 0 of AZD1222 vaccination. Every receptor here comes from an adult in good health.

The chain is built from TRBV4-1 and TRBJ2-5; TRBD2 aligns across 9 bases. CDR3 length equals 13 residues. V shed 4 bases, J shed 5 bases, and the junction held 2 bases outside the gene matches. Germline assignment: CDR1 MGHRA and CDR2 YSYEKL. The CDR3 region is CASSLAGVETQYF. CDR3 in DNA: TGCGCCAGCAGCCTAGCGGGAGTGGAGACCCAGTACTTC.

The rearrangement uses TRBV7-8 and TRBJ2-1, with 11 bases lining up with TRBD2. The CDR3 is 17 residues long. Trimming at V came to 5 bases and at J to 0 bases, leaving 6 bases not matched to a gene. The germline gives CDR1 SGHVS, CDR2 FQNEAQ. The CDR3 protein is CASSVWGLADSYNEQFF. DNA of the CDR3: TGTGCCAGCAGCGTATGGGGACTAGCGGACTCCTACAATGAGCAGTTCTTC.

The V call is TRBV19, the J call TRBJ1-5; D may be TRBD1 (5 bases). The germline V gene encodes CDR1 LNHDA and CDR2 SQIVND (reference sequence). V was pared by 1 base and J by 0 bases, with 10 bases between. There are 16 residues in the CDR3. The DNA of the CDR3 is TGTGCCAGTAGTATAGTTGGGGGTAATAGCAATCAGCCCCAGCATTTT. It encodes CASSIVGGNSNQPQHF.

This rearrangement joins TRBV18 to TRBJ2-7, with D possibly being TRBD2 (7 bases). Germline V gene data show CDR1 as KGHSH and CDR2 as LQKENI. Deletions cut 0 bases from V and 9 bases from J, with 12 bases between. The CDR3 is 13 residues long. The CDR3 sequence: CASSPPGGAVQYF. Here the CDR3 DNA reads TGTGCCAGCTCACCACCGGGGGGGGCCGTGCAGTACTTC.

The CDR3 sequence is CASSLAVREQFF. In nucleotides, the CDR3 is TGTGCCAGCAGCTTGGCGGTCAGGGAGCAGTTCTTC. This chain links TRBV5-6 with TRBJ2-1; D remains ambiguous. CDR1 is SGHDT and CDR2 is YYEEEE in the germline V gene. This CDR3 contains 12 residues. The V end lost 0 bases, the J end lost 10 bases, and 8 bases lay between the germline ends.

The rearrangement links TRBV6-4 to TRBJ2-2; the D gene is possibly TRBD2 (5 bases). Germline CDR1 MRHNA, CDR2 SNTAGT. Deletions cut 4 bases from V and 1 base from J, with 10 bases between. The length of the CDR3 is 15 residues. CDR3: CASSVTAENTGELFF. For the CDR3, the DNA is TGTGCCAGCAGTGTTACAGCGGAGAACACCGGGGAGCTGTTTTTT.

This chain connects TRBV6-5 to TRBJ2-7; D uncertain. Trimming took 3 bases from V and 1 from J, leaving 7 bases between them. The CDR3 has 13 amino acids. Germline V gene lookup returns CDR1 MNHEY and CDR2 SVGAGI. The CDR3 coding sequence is TGTGCCAGCAGTTATCGGTGGTCCTACGAGCAGTACTTC. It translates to CASSYRWSYEQYF.

The CDR3 region is CASSLIPGNTEAFF. The CDR3 DNA sequence: TGCGCCAGCAGCTTGATTCCAGGGAACACTGAAGCTTTCTTT. The chain is built from TRBV5-1 and TRBJ1-1; D gene unclear. Germline values: CDR1 SGHRS, CDR2 YFSETQ. The CDR3 spans 14 residues. Trimming left V 1 base short and J 1 base short, with 8 bases between.

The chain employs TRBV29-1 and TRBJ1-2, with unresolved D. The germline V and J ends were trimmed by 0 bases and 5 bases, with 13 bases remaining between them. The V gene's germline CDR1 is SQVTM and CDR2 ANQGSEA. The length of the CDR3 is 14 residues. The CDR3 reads CSVEDLQSGYGYTF. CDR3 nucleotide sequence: TGCAGCGTTGAAGATCTTCAGTCAGGATATGGCTACACCTTC.

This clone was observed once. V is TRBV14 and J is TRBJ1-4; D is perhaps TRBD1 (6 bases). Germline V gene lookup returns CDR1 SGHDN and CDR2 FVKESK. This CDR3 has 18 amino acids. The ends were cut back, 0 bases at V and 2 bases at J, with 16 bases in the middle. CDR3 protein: CASSQDRGGRLTNEKLFF. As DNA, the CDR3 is TGTGCCAGCAGCCAAGATAGGGGGGGCCGGCTGACTAATGAAAAACTGTTTTTT.

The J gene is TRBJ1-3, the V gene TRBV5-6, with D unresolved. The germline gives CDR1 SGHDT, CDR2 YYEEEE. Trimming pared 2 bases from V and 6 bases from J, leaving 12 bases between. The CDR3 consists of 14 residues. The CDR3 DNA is TGTGCCAGCAGCTTTGAGGGCTGGCAAAACACCATATATTTT. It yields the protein CASSFEGWQNTIYF.

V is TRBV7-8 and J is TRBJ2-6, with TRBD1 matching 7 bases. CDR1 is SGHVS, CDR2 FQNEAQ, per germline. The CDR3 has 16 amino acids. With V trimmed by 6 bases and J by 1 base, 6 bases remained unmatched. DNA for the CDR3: TGTGCCAGCAGGAAGGACAGGATTTCTGGGGCCAACGTCCTGACTTTC. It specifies CASRKDRISGANVLTF.

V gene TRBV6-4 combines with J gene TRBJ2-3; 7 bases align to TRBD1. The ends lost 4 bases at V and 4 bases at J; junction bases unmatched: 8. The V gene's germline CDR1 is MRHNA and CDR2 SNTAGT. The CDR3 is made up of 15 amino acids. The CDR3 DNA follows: TGTGCCAGCAGTGCCTCGGGACAGCTCGCAGATACGCAGTATTTT. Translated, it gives CASSASGQLADTQYF.

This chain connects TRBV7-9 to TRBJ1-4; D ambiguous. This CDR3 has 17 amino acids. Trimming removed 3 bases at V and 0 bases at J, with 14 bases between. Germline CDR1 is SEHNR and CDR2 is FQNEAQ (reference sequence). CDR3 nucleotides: TGTGCCAGCAGCTTTCGGAGAACCTTCACAACTAATGAAAAACTGTTTTTT. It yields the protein CASSFRRTFTTNEKLFF.

The CDR3 spells CSVEIGRGNEQFF. The DNA for the CDR3 is TGCAGCGTTGAAATCGGGAGGGGCAATGAGCAGTTCTTC. The rearrangement links TRBV29-1 to TRBJ2-1; 8 bases agree with TRBD2. CDR3 length: 13 residues. In germline, CDR1 is SQVTM, CDR2 ANQGSEA. V shed 2 bases, J shed 6 bases, and the junction held 3 bases outside the gene matches.

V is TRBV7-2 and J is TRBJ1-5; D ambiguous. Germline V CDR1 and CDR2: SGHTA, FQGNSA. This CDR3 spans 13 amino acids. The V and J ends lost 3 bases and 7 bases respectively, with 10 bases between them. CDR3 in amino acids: CASSFGVEQPQHF. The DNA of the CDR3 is TGTGCCAGCAGCTTTGGGGTGGAGCAGCCCCAGCATTTT.

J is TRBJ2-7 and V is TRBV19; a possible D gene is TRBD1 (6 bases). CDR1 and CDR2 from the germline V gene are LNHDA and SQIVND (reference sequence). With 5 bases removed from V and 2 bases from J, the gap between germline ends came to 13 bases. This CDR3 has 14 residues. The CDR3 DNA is TGTGCCAGTAGTGGGGGCAGGTACCCCTACGAGCAGTACTTC. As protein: CASSGGRYPYEQYF.

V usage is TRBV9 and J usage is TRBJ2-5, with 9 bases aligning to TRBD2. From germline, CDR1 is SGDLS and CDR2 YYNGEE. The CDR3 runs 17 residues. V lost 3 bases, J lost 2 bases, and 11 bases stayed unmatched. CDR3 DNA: TGTGCCAGCAGCGCGGGACTAGCACTCATAACTCAAGAGACCCAGTACTTC. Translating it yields CASSAGLALITQETQYF. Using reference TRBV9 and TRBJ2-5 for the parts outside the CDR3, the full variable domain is DSGVTQTPKHLITATGQRVTLRCSPRSGDLSVYWYQQSLDQGLQFLIQYYNGEERAKGNILERFSAQQFPDLHSELNLSSLELGDSALYFCASSAGLALITQETQYFGPGTRLLVL.

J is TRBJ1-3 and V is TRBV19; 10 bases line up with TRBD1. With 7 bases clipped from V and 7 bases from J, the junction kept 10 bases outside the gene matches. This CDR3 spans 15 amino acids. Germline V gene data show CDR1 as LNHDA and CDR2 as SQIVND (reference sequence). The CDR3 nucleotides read TGTGCCAGTACCCCGACAGGGGGCCGGTGGAACACCATATATTTT. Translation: CASTPTGGRWNTIYF.

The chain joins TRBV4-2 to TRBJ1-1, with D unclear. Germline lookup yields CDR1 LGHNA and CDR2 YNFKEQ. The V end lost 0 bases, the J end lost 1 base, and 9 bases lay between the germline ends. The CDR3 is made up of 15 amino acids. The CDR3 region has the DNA TGTGCCAGCAGCCAAGATTTATCAGCGAACACTGAAGCTTTCTTT. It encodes CASSQDLSANTEAFF.

CDR3 coding DNA: TGCGCCAGCAGCCCCAGAGTTAAGGACAATGAGCAGTTCTTC. Translating gives CASSPRVKDNEQFF. The chain joins TRBV10-2 to TRBJ2-1; D is ambiguous. With 6 bases removed from V and 5 bases from J, the gap between germline ends came to 14 bases. The CDR3 is made up of 14 amino acids. Germline values: CDR1 WSHSY, CDR2 SAAADI.

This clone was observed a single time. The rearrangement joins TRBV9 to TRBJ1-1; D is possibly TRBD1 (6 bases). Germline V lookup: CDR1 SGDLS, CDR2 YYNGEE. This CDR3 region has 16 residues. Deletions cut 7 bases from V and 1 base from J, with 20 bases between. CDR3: CASGGGWGRWNTEAFF. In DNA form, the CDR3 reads TGTGCCAGCGGAGGGGGGTGGGGACGGTGGAACACTGAAGCTTTCTTT.